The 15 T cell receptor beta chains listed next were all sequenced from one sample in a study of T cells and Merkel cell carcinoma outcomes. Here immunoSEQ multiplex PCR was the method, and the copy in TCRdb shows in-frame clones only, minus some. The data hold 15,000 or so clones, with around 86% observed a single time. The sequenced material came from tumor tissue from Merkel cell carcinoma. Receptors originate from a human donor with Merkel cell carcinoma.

The CDR3 DNA follows: TGTGCCAGCTCATTTCGCCGGGACAGGGTCTCCTACGAGCAGTACTTC. Translated: CASSFRRDRVSYEQYF. This rearrangement joins TRBV18 to TRBJ2-7; 9 bases align to TRBD1. CDR3 length: 16 residues. Germline CDR1 is KGHSH and CDR2 is LQKENI. V was pared by 5 bases and J by 0 bases, with 8 bases of the junction left unmatched.

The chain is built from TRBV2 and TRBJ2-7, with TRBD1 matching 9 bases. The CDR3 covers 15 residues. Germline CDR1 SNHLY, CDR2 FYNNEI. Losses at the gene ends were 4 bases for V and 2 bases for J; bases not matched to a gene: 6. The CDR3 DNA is TGTGCCAGCAGTGGAGGGAGGGACAGGGCCTACGAGCAGTACTTC. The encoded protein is CASSGGRDRAYEQYF. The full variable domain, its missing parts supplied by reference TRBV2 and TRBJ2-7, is EPEVTQTPSHQVTQMGQEVILRCVPISNHLYFYWYRQILGQKVEFLVSFYNNEISEKSEIFDDQFSVERPDGSNFTLKIRSTKLEDSAMYFCASSGGRDRAYEQYFGPGTRLTVT.

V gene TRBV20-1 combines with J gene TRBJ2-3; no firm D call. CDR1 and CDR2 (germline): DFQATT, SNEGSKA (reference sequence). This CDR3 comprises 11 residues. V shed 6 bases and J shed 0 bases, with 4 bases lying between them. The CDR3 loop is CSAISTDTQYF. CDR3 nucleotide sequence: TGCAGTGCCATCAGCACAGATACGCAGTATTTT.

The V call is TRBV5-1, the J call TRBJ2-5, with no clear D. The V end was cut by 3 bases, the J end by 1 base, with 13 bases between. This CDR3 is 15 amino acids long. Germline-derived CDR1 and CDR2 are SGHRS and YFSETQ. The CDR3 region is CASSWRGNSQETQYF. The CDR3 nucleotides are TGCGCCAGCAGCTGGAGAGGCAATTCCCAAGAGACCCAGTACTTC.

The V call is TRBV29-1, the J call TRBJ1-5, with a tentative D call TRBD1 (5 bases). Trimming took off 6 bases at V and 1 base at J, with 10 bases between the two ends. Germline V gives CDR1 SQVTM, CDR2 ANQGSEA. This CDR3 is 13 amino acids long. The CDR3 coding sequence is TGCAGCGTAACACAGGAAAGCAATCAGCCCCAGCATTTT. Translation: CSVTQESNQPQHF.

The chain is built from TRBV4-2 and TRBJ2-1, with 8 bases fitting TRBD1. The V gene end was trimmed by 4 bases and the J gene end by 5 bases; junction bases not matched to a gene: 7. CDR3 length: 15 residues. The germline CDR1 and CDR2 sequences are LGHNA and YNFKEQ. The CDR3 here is CASSLPGQENNEQFF. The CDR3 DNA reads TGTGCCAGCAGCCTTCCGGGACAGGAGAACAATGAGCAGTTCTTC.

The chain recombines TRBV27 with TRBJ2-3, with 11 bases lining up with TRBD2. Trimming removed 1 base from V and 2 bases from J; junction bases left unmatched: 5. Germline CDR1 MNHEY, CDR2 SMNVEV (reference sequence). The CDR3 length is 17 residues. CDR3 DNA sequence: TGTGCCAGCAGTTTATACGTAGCGGGAGGGGTCACAGATACGCAGTATTTT. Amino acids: CASSLYVAGGVTDTQYF.

In nucleotides, the CDR3 is TGTGCCAGCCGGGGGACTAGCGGGAACAATTACAATGAGCAGTTCTTC. Amino acid sequence: CASRGTSGNNYNEQFF. The V call is TRBV7-8, the J call TRBJ2-1, with TRBD2 matching over 13 bases. The germline V gene has CDR1 SGHVS and CDR2 FQNEAQ. V was pared by 8 bases and J by 4 bases, with 8 bases of the junction left unmatched. The CDR3 runs 16 residues.

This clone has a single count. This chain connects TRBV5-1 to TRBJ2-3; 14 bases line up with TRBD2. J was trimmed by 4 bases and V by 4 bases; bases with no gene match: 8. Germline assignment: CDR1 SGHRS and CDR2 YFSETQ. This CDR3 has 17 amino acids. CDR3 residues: CASSPGLAGASADTQYF. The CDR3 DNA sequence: TGCGCCAGCAGCCCGGGACTAGCGGGAGCCAGCGCAGATACGCAGTATTTT.

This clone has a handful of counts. DNA of the CDR3: TGTGCCTGGGGTGATGATCAGCCCCAGCATTTT. Residues: CAWGDDQPQHF. The gene calls are TRBV30 and TRBJ1-5; unclear D gene. Germline CDR1 reads GTSNPN; CDR2 reads SVGIG (reference sequence). Trimming removed 5 bases from V and 5 bases from J, with 7 bases in between. This CDR3 spans 11 amino acids.

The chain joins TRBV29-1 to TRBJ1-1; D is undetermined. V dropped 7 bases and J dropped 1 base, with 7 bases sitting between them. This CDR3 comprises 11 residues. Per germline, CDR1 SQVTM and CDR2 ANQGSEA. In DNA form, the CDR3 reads TGCAGCGGCCAGTGGAACACTGAAGCTTTCTTT. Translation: CSGQWNTEAFF. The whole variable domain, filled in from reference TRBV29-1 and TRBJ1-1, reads SAVISQKPSRDICQRGTSLTIQCQVDSQVTMMFWYRQQPGQSLTLIATANQGSEATYESGFVIDKFPISRPNLTFSTLTVSNMSPEDSSIYLCSGQWNTEAFFGQGTRLTVV.

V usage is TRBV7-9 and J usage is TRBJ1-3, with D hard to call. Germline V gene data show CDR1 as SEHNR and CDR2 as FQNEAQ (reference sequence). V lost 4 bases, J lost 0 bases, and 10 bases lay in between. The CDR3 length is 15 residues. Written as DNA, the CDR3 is TGTGCCAGCAGCTATCACATAACCTCTGGAAACACCATATATTTT. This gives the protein CASSYHITSGNTIYF.

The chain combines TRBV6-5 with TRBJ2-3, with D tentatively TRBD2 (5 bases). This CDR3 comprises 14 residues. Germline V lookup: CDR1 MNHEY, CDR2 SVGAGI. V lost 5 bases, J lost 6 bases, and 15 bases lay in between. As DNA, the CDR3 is TGTGCCAGCAGTAAAAGGACTTCTCAGGATACGCAGTATTTT. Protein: CASSKRTSQDTQYF.

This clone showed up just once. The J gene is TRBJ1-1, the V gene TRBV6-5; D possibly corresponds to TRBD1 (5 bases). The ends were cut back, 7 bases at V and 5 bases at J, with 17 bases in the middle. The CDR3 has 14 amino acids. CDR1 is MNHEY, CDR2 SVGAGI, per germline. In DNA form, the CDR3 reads TGTGCCAGCAACTCAGGAAGGTACAGGACTGAAGCTTTCTTT. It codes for CASNSGRYRTEAFF.

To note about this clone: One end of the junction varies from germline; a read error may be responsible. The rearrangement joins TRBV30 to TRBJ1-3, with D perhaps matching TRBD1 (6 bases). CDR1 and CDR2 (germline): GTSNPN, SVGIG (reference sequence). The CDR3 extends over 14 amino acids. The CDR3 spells CVWSHRAQGNTIYF. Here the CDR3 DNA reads TGTGTCTGGTCCCACAGGGCGCAAGGAAACACCATATATTTT. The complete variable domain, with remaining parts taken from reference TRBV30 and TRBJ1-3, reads SQTIHQWPATLVQPVGSPLSLECTVEGTSNPNLYWYRQAAGRGLQLLFYSVGIGQISSEVPQNLSASRPQDRQFILSSKKLLLSDSGFYLCVWSHRAQGNTIYFGEGSWLTVV.